This T cell receptor beta chain was sequenced for a study of cytomegalovirus exposure and HLA in healthy donors. Across the study: HLA-typed donors were the source of approximately 85 million unique TCRs held in an early data release. Whole-study results and caveats: Most CMV-associated TCR beta chains appeared HLA-restricted in a later analysis. Being indistinguishable, some V segments were excluded, TRBV6-2 and TRBV6-3 among them.

As regards this clone: Antigen: not known.

13 Jbeta primers and 60 Vbeta primers were used for the PCR. Profiling relied on immunoSEQ multiplex PCR, and the TCRdb table lists in-frame clones only, not all of them. The repertoire holds just over 150,000 clones, with over 65% as singletons. The CDR3 length is 14 residues. Germline lookup yields CDR1 MNHNY and CDR2 SVGAGI (reference sequence). V was pared by 5 bases and J by 1 base, with 2 bases of the junction left unmatched. This sequence was found in a man in his forties in good health and CMV-seropositive. The J gene is TRBJ2-7, the V gene TRBV6-6; the match to TRBD1 covers 10 bases. The sequenced material came from PBMCs. CDR3 loop: CASSKDRGSYEQYF. The CDR3 bases are TGTGCCAGCAGTAAGGACAGGGGGTCCTACGAGCAGTACTTC.